This T cell receptor beta chain was observed in a study of blood T cells in healthy people across ages. As regards this clonotype: Its matching antigen is unknown.

Notes on the study in general: Estimates of diversity drawn from one million T cells were considered underestimates. Among long-lived donors, naive CD4+ cells were more numerous and diversity higher than in aged donors.

With a J-beta primer mix and a sample-barcoded 5' primer, a second PCR ran roughly 6 to 12 cycles. MiXCR, run by TCRdb on the 5' RACE reads, gives a single entry per CDR3 protein. The profile shows about a million distinct CDR3 sequences, approximately 38% of them singletons. The CDR3 totals 16 residues. CDR1 is SGHRS, CDR2 YFSETQ, per germline. The germline V and J ends were trimmed by 0 bases and 6 bases, with 18 bases remaining between them. The sequencing input was blood. V and J are TRBV5-1 and TRBJ1-1; D perhaps matches TRBD1 (6 bases). This clonotype was obtained from a young man in good health. CDR3 sequence reads: CASSLGRGGGRPEAFF. CDR3 sequence (DNA): TGCGCCAGCAGCTTGGGCAGGGGAGGGGGGAGGCCTGAAGCTTTCTTT.